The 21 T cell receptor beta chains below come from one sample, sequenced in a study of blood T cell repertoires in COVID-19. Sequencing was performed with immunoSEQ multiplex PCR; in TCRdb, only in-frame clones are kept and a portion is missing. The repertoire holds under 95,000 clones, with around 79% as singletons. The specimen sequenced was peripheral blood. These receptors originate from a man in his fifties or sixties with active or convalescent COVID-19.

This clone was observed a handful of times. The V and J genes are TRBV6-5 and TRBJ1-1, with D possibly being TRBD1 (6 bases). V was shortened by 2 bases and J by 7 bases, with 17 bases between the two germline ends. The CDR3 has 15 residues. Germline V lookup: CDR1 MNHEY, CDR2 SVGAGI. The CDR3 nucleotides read TGTGCCAGCAGTTACCGTAGTAGAGGGGGTGGTGAAGCTTTCTTT. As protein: CASSYRSRGGGEAFF.

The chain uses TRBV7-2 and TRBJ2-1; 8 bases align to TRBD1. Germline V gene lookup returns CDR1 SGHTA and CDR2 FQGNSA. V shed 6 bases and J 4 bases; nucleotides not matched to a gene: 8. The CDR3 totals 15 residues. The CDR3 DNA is TGTGCCAGCAGTGCGGTCGGGACAGGATACAATGAGCAGTTCTTC. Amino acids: CASSAVGTGYNEQFF. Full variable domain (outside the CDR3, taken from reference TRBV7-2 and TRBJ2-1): GAGVSQSPSNKVTEKGKDVELRCDPISGHTALYWYRQSLGQGLEFLIYFQGNSAPDKSGLPSDRFSAERTGGSVSTLTIQRTQQEDSAVYLCASSAVGTGYNEQFFGPGTRLTVL.

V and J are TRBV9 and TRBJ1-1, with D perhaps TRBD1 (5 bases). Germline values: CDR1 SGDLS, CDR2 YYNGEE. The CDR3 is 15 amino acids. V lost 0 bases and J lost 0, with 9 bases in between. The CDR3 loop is CASSVVGGVNTEAFF. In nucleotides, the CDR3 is TGTGCCAGCAGCGTAGTTGGGGGGGTGAACACTGAAGCTTTCTTT.

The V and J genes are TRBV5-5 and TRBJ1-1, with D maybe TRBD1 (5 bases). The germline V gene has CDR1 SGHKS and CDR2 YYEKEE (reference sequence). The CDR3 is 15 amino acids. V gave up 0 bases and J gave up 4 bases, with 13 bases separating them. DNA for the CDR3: TGTGCCAGCAGCTTGGCGGTTTCCGGGGGCACTGAAGCTTTCTTT. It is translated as CASSLAVSGGTEAFF.

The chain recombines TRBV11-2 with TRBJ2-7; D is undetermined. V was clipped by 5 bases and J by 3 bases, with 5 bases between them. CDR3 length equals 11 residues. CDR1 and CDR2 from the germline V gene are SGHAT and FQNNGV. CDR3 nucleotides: TGTGCCAGCAGCCACAACTACGAGCAGTACTTC. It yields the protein CASSHNYEQYF.

CDR3 bases: TGCGCCAGCAGCTTATTGGGACTAGCGGGGGGAAGCACAGATACGCAGTATTTT. Residues: CASSLLGLAGGSTDTQYF. The chain carries TRBV5-1 and TRBJ2-3, with 15 bases aligning to TRBD2. Germline assignment: CDR1 SGHRS and CDR2 YFSETQ. The V segment lost 2 bases and the J segment 0 bases; nucleotides outside the gene matches: 4. CDR3 length: 18 residues.

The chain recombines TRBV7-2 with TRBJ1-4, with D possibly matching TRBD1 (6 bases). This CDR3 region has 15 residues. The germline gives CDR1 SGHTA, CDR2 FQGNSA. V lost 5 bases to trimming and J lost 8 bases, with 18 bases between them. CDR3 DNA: TGTGCCAGCAGCCCCCAGACAGGATCTCTGGAAAAACTGTTTTTT. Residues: CASSPQTGSLEKLFF.

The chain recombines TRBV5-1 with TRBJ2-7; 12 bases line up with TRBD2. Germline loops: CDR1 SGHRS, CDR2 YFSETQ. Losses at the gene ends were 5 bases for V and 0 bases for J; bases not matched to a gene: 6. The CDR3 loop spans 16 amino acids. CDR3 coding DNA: TGCGCCAGCAGACTAGCGGGGGGCGCGAGCTCCTACGAGCAGTACTTC. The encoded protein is CASRLAGGASSYEQYF. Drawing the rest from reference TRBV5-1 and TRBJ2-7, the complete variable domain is KAGVTQTPRYLIKTRGQQVTLSCSPISGHRSVSWYQQTPGQGLQFLFEYFSETQRNKGNFPGRFSGRQFSNSRSEMNVSTLELGDSALYLCASRLAGGASSYEQYFGPGTRLTVT.

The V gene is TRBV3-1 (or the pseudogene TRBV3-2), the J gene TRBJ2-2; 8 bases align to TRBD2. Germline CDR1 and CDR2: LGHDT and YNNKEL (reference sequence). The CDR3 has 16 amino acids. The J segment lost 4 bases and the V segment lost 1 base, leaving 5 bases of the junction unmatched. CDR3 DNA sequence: TGTGCCAGCAGCCAAGGGAAGCGGGGGCGCACCGGGGAGCTGTTTTTT. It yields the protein CASSQGKRGRTGELFF.

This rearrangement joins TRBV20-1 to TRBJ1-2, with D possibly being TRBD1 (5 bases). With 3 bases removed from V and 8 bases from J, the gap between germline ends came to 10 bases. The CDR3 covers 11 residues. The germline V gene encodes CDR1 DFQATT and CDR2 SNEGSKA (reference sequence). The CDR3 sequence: CSARARGGYTF. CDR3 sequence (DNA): TGCAGTGCTAGGGCACGGGGGGGCTACACCTTC.

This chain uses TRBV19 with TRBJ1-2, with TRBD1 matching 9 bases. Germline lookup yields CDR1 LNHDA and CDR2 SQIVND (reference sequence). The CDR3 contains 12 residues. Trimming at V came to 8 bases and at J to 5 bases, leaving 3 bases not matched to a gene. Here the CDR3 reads CASGQGRYGYTF. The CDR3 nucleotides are TGTGCCAGTGGACAGGGGAGGTATGGCTACACCTTC.

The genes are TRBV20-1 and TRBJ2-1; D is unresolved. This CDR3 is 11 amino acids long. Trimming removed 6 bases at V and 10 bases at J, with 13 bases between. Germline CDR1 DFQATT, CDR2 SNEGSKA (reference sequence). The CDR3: CSAPYPREQFF. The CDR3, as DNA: TGCAGTGCACCCTACCCCAGGGAGCAGTTCTTC.

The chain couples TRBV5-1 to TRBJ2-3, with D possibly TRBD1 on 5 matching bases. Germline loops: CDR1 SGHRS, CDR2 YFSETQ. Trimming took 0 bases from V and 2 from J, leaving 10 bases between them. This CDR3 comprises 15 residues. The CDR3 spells CASSLAAGHTDTQYF. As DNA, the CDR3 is TGCGCCAGCAGCTTGGCGGCAGGGCACACAGATACGCAGTATTTT.

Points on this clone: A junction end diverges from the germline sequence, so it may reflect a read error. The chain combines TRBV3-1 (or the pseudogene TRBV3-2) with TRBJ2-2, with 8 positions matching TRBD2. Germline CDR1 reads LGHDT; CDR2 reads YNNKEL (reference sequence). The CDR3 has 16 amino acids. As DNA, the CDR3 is TGTGCCAGCACCCAAGTAGGACCACTAGCGGCCGGGGAGCTGTTTTTT. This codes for CASTQVGPLAAGELFF.

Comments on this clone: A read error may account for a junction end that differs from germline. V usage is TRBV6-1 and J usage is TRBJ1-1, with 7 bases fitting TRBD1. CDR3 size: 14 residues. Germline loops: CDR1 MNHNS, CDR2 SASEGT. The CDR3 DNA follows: TGTGCCAGCAGCGAAGGGGGCGTCATCGTTGAAGCTTTCTTT. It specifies CASSEGGVIVEAFF.

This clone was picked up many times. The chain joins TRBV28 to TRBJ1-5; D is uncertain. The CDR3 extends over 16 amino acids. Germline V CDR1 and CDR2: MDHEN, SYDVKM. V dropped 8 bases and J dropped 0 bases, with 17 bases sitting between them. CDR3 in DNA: TGTGCCAGCCACACTAACGAAATCTATAGCAATCAGCCCCAGCATTTT. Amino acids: CASHTNEIYSNQPQHF.

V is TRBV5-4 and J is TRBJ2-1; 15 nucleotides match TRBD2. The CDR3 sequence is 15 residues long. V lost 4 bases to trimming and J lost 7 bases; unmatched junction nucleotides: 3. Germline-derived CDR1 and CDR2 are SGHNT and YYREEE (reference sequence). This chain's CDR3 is CASSPGLAGGNEQFF. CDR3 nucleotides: TGTGCCAGCAGCCCGGGACTAGCGGGGGGAAATGAGCAGTTCTTC.

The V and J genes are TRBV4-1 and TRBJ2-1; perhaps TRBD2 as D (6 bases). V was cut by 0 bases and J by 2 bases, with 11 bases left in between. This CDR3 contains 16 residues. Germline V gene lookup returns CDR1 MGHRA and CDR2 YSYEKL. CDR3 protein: CASSQDYAGPYNEQFF. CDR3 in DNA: TGCGCCAGCAGCCAAGATTATGCGGGGCCCTACAATGAGCAGTTCTTC.

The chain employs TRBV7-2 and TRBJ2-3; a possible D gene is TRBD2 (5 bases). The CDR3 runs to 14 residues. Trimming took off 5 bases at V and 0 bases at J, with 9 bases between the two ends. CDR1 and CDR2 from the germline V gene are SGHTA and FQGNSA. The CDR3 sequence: CASSPSGSTDTQYF. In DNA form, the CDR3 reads TGTGCCAGCAGCCCCTCGGGGAGCACAGATACGCAGTATTTT.

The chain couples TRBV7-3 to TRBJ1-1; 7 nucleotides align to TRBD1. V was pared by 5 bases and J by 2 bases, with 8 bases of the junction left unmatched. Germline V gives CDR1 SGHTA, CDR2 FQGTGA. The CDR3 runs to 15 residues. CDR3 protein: CASSALGQPNTEAFF. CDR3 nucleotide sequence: TGTGCCAGCAGCGCCTTGGGACAGCCAAACACTGAAGCTTTCTTT.

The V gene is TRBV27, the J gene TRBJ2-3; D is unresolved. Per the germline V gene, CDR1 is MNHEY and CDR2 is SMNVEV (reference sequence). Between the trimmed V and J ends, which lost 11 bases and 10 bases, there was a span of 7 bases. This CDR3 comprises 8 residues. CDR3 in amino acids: CASYAQYF. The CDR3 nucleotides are TGTGCCTCCTATGCGCAGTATTTT.